What follows describes a single T cell receptor beta chain. CDR1 and CDR2 from the germline V gene are KGHSH and LQKENI. This CDR3 contains 15 residues. The trim removed 3 bases at V and 0 bases at J, leaving 4 bases unmatched. This sample is drawn from a study of shared clonotypes between healthy human individuals. Sequencing used immunoSEQ multiplex PCR; TCRdb keeps in-frame clones, though not all of them. The sample yields approximately 320,000 clones, over 75% seen once. Material: memory CD8+ T cells sorted from blood. Regarding subset: CD45RO+ cells pooled with CCR7-negative TemRA cells. The gene calls are TRBV18 and TRBJ2-7; 8 bases map to TRBD2. This sequence was found in a man between 18 and 35 years old in good health. CDR3 nucleotides: TGTGCCAGCTCACCCGGGACTAGGAGCTCCTACGAGCAGTACTTC. Its protein product is CASSPGTRSSYEQYF.